Following are 7 T cell receptor beta chains from one sample sequenced in a study of blood T cell repertoires in COVID-19. Assay used: immunoSEQ multiplex PCR; TCRdb lists only in-frame clones, some missing. This sample has approximately 75,000 clones, with about 74% found just once. Sequencing was performed on peripheral blood. The receptors were gathered from a human donor with acute or convalescent COVID-19. The donor label of this sample is uncertain.

Only a few counts were recorded for this clone. The J gene is TRBJ1-3, the V gene TRBV19; weak D call: TRBD1 (5 bases). This CDR3 has 16 residues. CDR1 LNHDA and CDR2 SQIVND come from the germline V gene (reference sequence). V shed 7 bases and J shed 4 bases, with 20 bases lying between them. In nucleotides, the CDR3 is TGTGCCAGTACCCCTGGAGGCGGGGGATCAGGAAACACCATATATTTT. As protein: CASTPGGGGSGNTIYF.

The V and J genes are TRBV5-1 and TRBJ2-1, with 12 bases identical to TRBD2. Per germline, CDR1 SGHRS and CDR2 YFSETQ. There are 16 residues in the CDR3. J was trimmed by 5 bases and V by 4 bases; bases with no gene match: 7. CDR3 protein: CASSPRTSGTDNEQFF. The CDR3 DNA is TGCGCCAGCAGCCCCCGGACTAGCGGGACGGACAATGAGCAGTTCTTC.

The genes are TRBV11-3 and TRBJ2-3; TRBD1 matches at 8 bases. The germline gives CDR1 SGHNT, CDR2 YENEEA. V shed 1 base and J 5 bases; nucleotides not matched to a gene: 5. The CDR3 is made up of 15 amino acids. DNA of the CDR3: TGTGCCAGCAGCTTAGGACAGGGGCGAGAAGATACGCAGTATTTT. It codes for CASSLGQGREDTQYF.

The chain uses TRBV19 and TRBJ2-7; possible D gene TRBD1, 6 bases. Germline V gene sequence: CDR1 LNHDA, CDR2 SQIVND (reference sequence). The CDR3 spans 14 residues. V dropped 5 bases and J dropped 1 base, with 12 bases sitting between them. The CDR3 region has the DNA TGTGCCAGTAGTCCAGGGGCAGGGTCCTACGAGCAGTACTTC. Protein: CASSPGAGSYEQYF.

In its sample, this clone was seen once. The chain recombines TRBV14 with TRBJ2-3, with 7 bases lining up with TRBD2. J lost 1 base, V lost 2 bases, and 9 bases had no gene match. From germline, CDR1 is SGHDN and CDR2 FVKESK. CDR3 length equals 17 residues. The CDR3 reads CASSQLSRGSGTDTQYF. The CDR3 DNA reads as TGTGCCAGCAGCCAACTTTCGCGGGGGTCGGGCACAGATACGCAGTATTTT.

The chain is built from TRBV6-6 and TRBJ2-6, with a weak D call TRBD1 (8 bases). The ends were cut back, 6 bases at V and 0 bases at J, with 21 bases in the middle. The V gene's germline CDR1 is MNHNY and CDR2 SVGAGI (reference sequence). This CDR3 comprises 19 residues. In DNA, the CDR3 is TGTGCCAGCAGCTCTATGTACAGGGGGGGGCTCTCTGGGGCCAACGTCCTGACTTTC. It yields the protein CASSSMYRGGLSGANVLTF.

This rearrangement joins TRBV7-9 to TRBJ2-1; 11 bases align to TRBD2. Germline loops: CDR1 SEHNR, CDR2 FQNEAQ (reference sequence). This CDR3 spans 18 amino acids. The V segment lost 5 bases and the J segment 2 bases; nucleotides outside the gene matches: 11. In DNA, the CDR3 is TGTGCCAGCAGCGGCTCGGCTACTAGCGGGAGTACCTACAATGAGCAGTTCTTC. Its protein is CASSGSATSGSTYNEQFF.